The 24 T cell receptor beta chains below come from one sample, sequenced in a study of CD8 T cells in ankylosing spondylitis. TCRdb called the 5' RACE reads again in MiXCR, with one record for every CDR3 protein. The sample shows some 840,000 distinct CDR3 sequences, around 11% of them seen only once. These receptors are not linked to any known antigen. The study, taken as a whole, reports: Seven or eight highly homologous variants made up a TCR beta motif, and this motif appeared characteristic of ankylosing spondylitis blood.

Sequencing was carried out using blood, either unsorted or a sorted T cell fraction (not recorded which). The receptor source for this set is a male donor with ankylosing spondylitis.

This clonotype was picked up a small number of times. The V and J genes are TRBV7-2 and TRBJ2-7; possible D gene TRBD1, 6 bases. Germline V gene data show CDR1 as SGHTA and CDR2 as FQGNSA. The CDR3 loop spans 13 amino acids. Trimming took off 8 bases at V and 3 bases at J, with 14 bases between the two ends. CDR3 DNA: TGTGCCAGCGGACGGACAGTAAACTACGAGCAGTACTTC. Encoded protein: CASGRTVNYEQYF.

As DNA, the CDR3 is TGTGCCAGCAGCTTGGTGGGGAGGGGCCACACAGATACGCAGTATTTT. It specifies CASSLVGRGHTDTQYF. The chain recombines TRBV5-6 with TRBJ2-3; 7 nucleotides match TRBD2. The V gene's germline CDR1 is SGHDT and CDR2 YYEEEE. V lost 0 bases, J lost 2 bases, and 6 bases stayed unmatched. The CDR3 consists of 16 residues.

This clonotype was seen a handful of times. The chain carries TRBV27 and TRBJ2-7, with 7 bases identical to TRBD1. The CDR3 length is 14 residues. Germline V lookup: CDR1 MNHEY, CDR2 SMNVEV (reference sequence). The junction had 8 bases not matched to a gene; V was cut back by 3 bases and J by 6 bases. The CDR3 DNA reads as TGTGCCAGCAGTTTTTGGGACAGTACGTTCGAGCAGTACTTC. Protein product: CASSFWDSTFEQYF.

The table lists this clonotype with a few counts. This sequence joins TRBV29-1 and TRBJ2-1; 9 positions agree with TRBD2. This CDR3 comprises 14 residues. From germline, CDR1 is SQVTM and CDR2 ANQGSEA. Germline trimming cut 8 bases from V and 10 bases from J; bases unmatched to any gene: 15. DNA for the CDR3: TGCAGCTCGAGGAAGGGACTGGCGGGGGGGGAGCAGTTCTTC. Protein product: CSSRKGLAGGEQFF.

There are a few counts of this clonotype. CDR3 loop: CASSRTRSETQYF. CDR3 nucleotide sequence: TGTGCCAGCAGCCGAACTCGATCAGAGACCCAGTACTTC. The chain has TRBV7-8 and TRBJ2-5, with D uncertain. CDR3 length: 13 amino acids. Deletions cut 5 bases from V and 4 bases from J, with 11 bases between. Germline CDR1 is SGHVS and CDR2 is FQNEAQ.

V is TRBV5-1 and J is TRBJ2-6; weak D call: TRBD1 (5 bases). The CDR3 runs 19 residues. Trimming cost V 1 base and J 0 bases, with 17 bases left between them. Germline V gives CDR1 SGHRS, CDR2 YFSETQ. CDR3 loop: CASSLRGSAPLSGANVLTF. CDR3 coding DNA: TGCGCCAGCAGCTTGAGGGGAAGCGCCCCCCTCTCTGGGGCCAACGTCCTGACTTTC.

This chain uses TRBV20-1 with TRBJ2-3; no clear D gene. CDR1 is DFQATT and CDR2 is SNEGSKA in the germline V gene (reference sequence). The CDR3 is 15 amino acids. With 3 bases removed from V and 2 bases from J, the gap between germline ends came to 15 bases. CDR3 sequence: CSASMAQLATDTQYF. For the CDR3, the DNA is TGCAGTGCTAGTATGGCTCAGCTTGCCACAGATACGCAGTATTTT.

This clonotype was detected many times. This chain joins TRBV7-2 and TRBJ1-2; no definite D call. Germline-derived CDR1 and CDR2 are SGHTA and FQGNSA. Trimming shortened V by 6 bases and J by 4 bases, and 12 bases separated the two germline ends. There are 13 residues in the CDR3. The CDR3 loop reads CASSLSALYGYTF. The CDR3 nucleotides read TGTGCCAGCAGTCTTAGTGCTCTCTATGGCTACACCTTC.

The gene calls are TRBV6-5 and TRBJ2-3, with TRBD2 identical over 16 bases. Germline lookup yields CDR1 MNHEY and CDR2 SVGAGI. The CDR3 is 18 amino acids. The J segment lost 0 bases and the V segment lost 1 base, leaving 1 base of the junction unmatched. CDR3 protein: CASSYWGLAGGSTDTQYF. The CDR3 nucleotides read TGTGCCAGCAGTTACTGGGGACTAGCGGGAGGGAGCACAGATACGCAGTATTTT.

The chain carries TRBV7-9 and TRBJ2-1; TRBD2 matches at 7 bases. Germline CDR1 reads SEHNR; CDR2 reads FQNEAQ (reference sequence). This CDR3 is 15 amino acids long. Trimming cost V 1 base and J 10 bases; bases outside gene matches: 10. Here the CDR3 reads CASSLGSGSAGEQFF. DNA of the CDR3: TGTGCCAGCAGCTTAGGGTCAGGATCAGCGGGGGAGCAGTTCTTC.

The chain joins TRBV12-3 or TRBV12-4 to TRBJ1-1; the D is unclear. Between the trimmed V and J ends, which lost 1 base and 8 bases, there was a span of 11 bases. The CDR3 contains 13 residues. CDR3 sequence reads: CASSLELPVEAFF. Written as DNA, the CDR3 is TGTGCCAGCAGTTTAGAACTCCCAGTGGAAGCTTTCTTT.

At least ten counts were recorded for this clonotype. This rearrangement joins TRBV4-3 to TRBJ2-1; D perhaps matches TRBD2 (6 bases). The CDR3 has 14 residues. V was shortened by 1 base and J by 8 bases, with 12 bases between the two germline ends. Germline lookup yields CDR1 LGHNA and CDR2 YSLEER. CDR3 region: CASSQGSQRDEQFF. The DNA for the CDR3 is TGCGCCAGCAGCCAAGGTAGTCAGCGGGATGAGCAGTTCTTC.

V gene TRBV5-4 combines with J gene TRBJ2-1, with 9 bases lining up with TRBD1. Trimming took 4 bases from V and 5 from J; bases not matched to a gene: 7. Germline V gives CDR1 SGHNT, CDR2 YYREEE (reference sequence). CDR3 size: 15 residues. CDR3 sequence (DNA): TGTGCCAGCAGCCAAGCCGGGACAGGGCACAATGAGCAGTTCTTC. Its translation: CASSQAGTGHNEQFF.

J is TRBJ1-2 and V is TRBV6-5; no clear D. Germline V CDR1 and CDR2: MNHEY, SVGAGI. V lost 3 bases and J 6 bases, leaving 11 bases between the germline ends. This CDR3 region has 13 residues. The CDR3 region has the DNA TGTGCCAGCAGTTATACGGGTGGAGATGGCTACACCTTC. Protein product: CASSYTGGDGYTF.

This clonotype came up many times. The chain couples TRBV29-1 to TRBJ2-3; 7 bases agree with TRBD2. The CDR3 spans 16 residues. V was clipped by 8 bases and J by 6 bases; unmatched bases: 20. Germline-derived CDR1 and CDR2 are SQVTM and ANQGSEA. The CDR3: CSWDTEGGGTQDTQYF. CDR3 sequence (DNA): TGCAGCTGGGATACTGAGGGCGGGGGTACTCAGGATACGCAGTATTTT.

The V and J genes are TRBV12-3 or TRBV12-4 and TRBJ2-2; no reliable D call. This CDR3 contains 14 residues. Deletions cut 5 bases from V and 8 bases from J, with 15 bases between. CDR3: CASSQRLNDGELFF. Here the CDR3 DNA reads TGTGCCAGCAGTCAACGACTGAATGATGGGGAGCTGTTTTTT.

The chain recombines TRBV4-1 with TRBJ2-3, with TRBD1 as a possible D gene (5 bases). The CDR3 contains 16 residues. Looked up from germline, CDR1 is MGHRA and CDR2 is YSYEKL. Trimming stripped 0 bases from V and 1 base from J, with 11 bases between. CDR3 sequence: CASSQDWGYGTDTQYF. The CDR3, as DNA: TGCGCCAGCAGCCAAGACTGGGGCTACGGCACAGATACGCAGTATTTT.

This clonotype was counted ten times or more. The genes are TRBV20-1 and TRBJ2-7, with 9 bases identical to TRBD1. Germline-derived CDR1 and CDR2 are DFQATT and SNEGSKA (reference sequence). After removal of 3 bases from V and 4 bases from J, the junction contained 7 bases not matched to a gene. The CDR3 sequence is 14 residues long. The CDR3 DNA follows: TGCAGTGCTAGTTCGGGACAGGGATTTTACGAGCAGTACTTC. Encoded protein: CSASSGQGFYEQYF.

This clonotype was counted between two and nine times. The chain combines TRBV7-9 with TRBJ2-1; D is unresolved. This CDR3 comprises 13 residues. V gave up 5 bases and J gave up 9 bases, with 14 bases separating them. Germline CDR1 SEHNR, CDR2 FQNEAQ (reference sequence). CDR3 bases: TGTGCCAGCAGCCCAGACACGCCGGGTGAGCAGTTCTTC. Residues: CASSPDTPGEQFF.

The V and J genes are TRBV18 and TRBJ2-2; tentative D call: TRBD1 (5 bases). CDR3 length: 16 amino acids. V lost 2 bases to trimming and J lost 1 base, with 11 bases between them. CDR1 KGHSH and CDR2 LQKENI come from the germline V gene. The CDR3 region is CASSPTGSWNTGELFF. CDR3 bases: TGTGCCAGCTCACCAACAGGATCCTGGAACACCGGGGAGCTGTTTTTT. Complete variable domain (other parts from reference TRBV18 and TRBJ2-2): NAGVMQNPRHLVRRRGQEARLRCSPMKGHSHVYWYRQLPEEGLKFMVYLQKENIIDESGMPKERFSAEFPKEGPSILRIQQVVRGDSAAYFCASSPTGSWNTGELFFGEGSRLTVL.

V gene TRBV20-1 combines with J gene TRBJ1-1, with 7 bases identical to TRBD1. Per germline, CDR1 DFQATT and CDR2 SNEGSKA (reference sequence). V dropped 5 bases and J dropped 6; count of bases not matched to a gene: 3. CDR3 length: 11 amino acids. The CDR3 sequence: CSASGGAEAFF. The CDR3 DNA is TGCAGTGCTTCAGGGGGAGCTGAAGCTTTCTTT.

The chain carries TRBV18 and TRBJ2-7; 11 bases are a match to TRBD1. V shed 2 bases and J 3 bases; nucleotides not matched to a gene: 6. The CDR3 loop spans 16 amino acids. Germline V gene data show CDR1 as KGHSH and CDR2 as LQKENI. In DNA form, the CDR3 reads TGTGCCAGCTCACCAGCGATCGGGACAGGGGGCTACGAGCAGTACTTC. It is translated as CASSPAIGTGGYEQYF.

This chain uses TRBV7-9 with TRBJ2-7; tentatively, D is TRBD1 (6 bases). Looked up from germline, CDR1 is SEHNR and CDR2 is FQNEAQ (reference sequence). This CDR3 spans 15 amino acids. Trimming cost V 5 bases and J 4 bases, with 18 bases left between them. CDR3 bases: TGTGCCAGCAGCCGTACAGGGTTTCTCAGTTACGAGCAGTACTTC. This sequence encodes CASSRTGFLSYEQYF.

V usage is TRBV19 and J usage is TRBJ2-7, with a tentative D call TRBD1 (6 bases). Germline CDR1 LNHDA, CDR2 SQIVND (reference sequence). Between the trimmed V and J ends, which lost 9 bases and 6 bases, there was a span of 18 bases. The CDR3 has 13 residues. In DNA form, the CDR3 reads TGTGCCAGCGCCAGGACAGTTTACGGCGAGCAGTACTTC. As protein: CASARTVYGEQYF.